The text below deals with one T cell receptor (beta chain). Its antigen remains unknown. This specimen belongs to a study of blood T cells in healthy people across ages. Healthy Caucasian individuals from Russia aged roughly 6 to 100 were enrolled as donors. Every donor provided 9.5 to 10 milliliters of peripheral blood. Germline V lookup: CDR1 SQVTM, CDR2 ANQGSEA. The CDR3 covers 13 residues. Trimming took 5 bases from V and 4 from J; bases not matched to a gene: 6. Broader study findings: Diversity was higher, and naive CD4+ cells more numerous, in long-lived donors than in aged donors. PBMCs left unsorted prevented a conclusive naive versus antigen-experienced comparison.

The second PCR ran roughly 7 to 12 cycles with a sample-barcoded 5' primer and J-beta primers. TCRdb re-derived calls from the 5' RACE reads in MiXCR, one entry per CDR3 protein. The sample lists 890,000 or so distinct CDR3 sequences; approximately 67% were seen once. The sequencing input was blood. This TCR came from a man younger than 40 in good health. V gene TRBV29-1 combines with J gene TRBJ2-5; the match to TRBD1 covers 8 bases. CDR3 sequence (DNA): TGCAGCGTTTCAACAGGGGGAGGAGAGACCCAGTACTTC. Translation: CSVSTGGGETQYF.